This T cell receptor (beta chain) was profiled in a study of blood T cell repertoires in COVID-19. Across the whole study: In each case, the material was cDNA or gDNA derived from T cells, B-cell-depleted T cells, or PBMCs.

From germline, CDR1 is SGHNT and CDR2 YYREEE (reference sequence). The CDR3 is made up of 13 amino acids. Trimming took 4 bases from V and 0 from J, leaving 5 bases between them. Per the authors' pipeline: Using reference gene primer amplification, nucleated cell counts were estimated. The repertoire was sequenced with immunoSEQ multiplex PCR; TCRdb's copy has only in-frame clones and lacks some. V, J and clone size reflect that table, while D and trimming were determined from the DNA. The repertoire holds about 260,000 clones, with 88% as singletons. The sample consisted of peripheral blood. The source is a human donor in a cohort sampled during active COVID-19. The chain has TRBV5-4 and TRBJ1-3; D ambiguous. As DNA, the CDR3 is TGTGCCAGCAGCCAGGCCTCTGGAAACACCATATATTTT. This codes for CASSQASGNTIYF.